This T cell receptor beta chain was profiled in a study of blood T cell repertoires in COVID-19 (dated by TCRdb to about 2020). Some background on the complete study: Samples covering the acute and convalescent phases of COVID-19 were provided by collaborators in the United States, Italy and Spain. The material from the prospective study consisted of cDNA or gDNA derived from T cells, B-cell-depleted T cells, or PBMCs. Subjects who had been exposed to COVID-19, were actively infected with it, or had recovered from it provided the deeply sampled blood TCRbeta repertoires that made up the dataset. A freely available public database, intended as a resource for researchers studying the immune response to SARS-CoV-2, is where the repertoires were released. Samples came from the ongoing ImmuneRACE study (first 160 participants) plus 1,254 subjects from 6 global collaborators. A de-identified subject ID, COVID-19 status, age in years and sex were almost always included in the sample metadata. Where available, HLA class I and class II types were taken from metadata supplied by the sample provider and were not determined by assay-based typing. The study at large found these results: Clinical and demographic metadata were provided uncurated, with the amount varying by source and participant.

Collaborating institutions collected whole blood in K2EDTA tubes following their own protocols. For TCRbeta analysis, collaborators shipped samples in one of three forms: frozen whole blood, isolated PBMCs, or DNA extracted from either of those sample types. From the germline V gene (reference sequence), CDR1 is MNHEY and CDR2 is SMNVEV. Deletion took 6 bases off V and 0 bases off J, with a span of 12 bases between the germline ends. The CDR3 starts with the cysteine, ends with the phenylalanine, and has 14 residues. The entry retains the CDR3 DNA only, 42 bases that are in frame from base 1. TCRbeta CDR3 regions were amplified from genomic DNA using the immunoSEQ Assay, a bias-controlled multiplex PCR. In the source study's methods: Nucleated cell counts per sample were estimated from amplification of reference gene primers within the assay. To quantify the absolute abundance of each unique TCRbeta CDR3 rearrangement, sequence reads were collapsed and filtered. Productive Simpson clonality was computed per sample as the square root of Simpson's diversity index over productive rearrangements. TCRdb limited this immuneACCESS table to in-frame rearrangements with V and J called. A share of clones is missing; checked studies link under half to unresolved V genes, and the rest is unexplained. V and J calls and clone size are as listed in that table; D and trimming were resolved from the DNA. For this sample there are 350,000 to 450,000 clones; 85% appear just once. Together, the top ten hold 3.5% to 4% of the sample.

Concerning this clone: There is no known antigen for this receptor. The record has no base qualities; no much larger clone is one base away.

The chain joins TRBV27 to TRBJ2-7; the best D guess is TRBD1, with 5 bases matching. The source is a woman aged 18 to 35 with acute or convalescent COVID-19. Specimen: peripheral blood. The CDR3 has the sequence CASSPAGFSYEQYF. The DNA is TGTGCCAGCAGCCCCGCAGGGTTCTCCTACGAGCAGTACTTC.